One T cell receptor beta chain is described in this entry. Its specificity is not known. Germline V gene lookup returns CDR1 SGHTA and CDR2 FQGTGA. Trimming took off 5 bases at V and 1 base at J, with 10 bases between the two ends. CDR3 length: 14 amino acids. These data belong to a study of cytomegalovirus exposure and HLA in healthy donors. Study results and caveats: When analyzed later, a missense DCLRE1C variant was found to be linked to TCR beta V- and J-gene trimming. Immune exposure information comprised only CMV serostatus. Being indistinguishable, some V segments were excluded, TRBV6-2 and TRBV6-3 among them.

Primers for the PCR totalled 60 Vbeta and 13 Jbeta. Repertoires were generated with immunoSEQ multiplex PCR, while TCRdb's copy carries only in-frame clones and drops some. In the table there are roughly 150,000 clones, 70% to 85% of which are singletons. The receptor was isolated from a woman aged 45-65 years in good health and CMV-seropositive. The chain carries TRBV7-3 and TRBJ2-3; D gene uncertain. Specimen: PBMCs. DNA for the CDR3: TGTGCCAGCAGCCAAACCGCGGGCACAGATACGCAGTATTTT. It is translated as CASSQTAGTDTQYF.